One sample yielded the 18 T cell receptor beta chains listed below, sequenced in a study of spatial heterogeneity in lung cancer. Whole-study results and caveats: Tumor mutation count correlated with how many alpha and beta TCRs expanded intratumorally.

Time point here: sample taken at primary tumor resection. These TCRs are of unknown antigen specificity. TCRdb independently ran MiXCR on the 5' RACE reads; one entry per CDR3 protein. The sample lists 2,500 or so distinct CDR3 sequences, less than 10% occurring once. The sample was lung tumor tissue, taken at surgery. The receptors stem from a female donor with early-stage non-small cell lung cancer.

This clonotype is labeled medium-sized (0.01 to 0.1%). This chain joins TRBV19 and TRBJ2-1, with 8 bases lining up with TRBD2. J was trimmed by 6 bases and V by 5 bases; bases with no gene match: 6. Looked up from germline, CDR1 is LNHDA and CDR2 is SQIVND (reference sequence). The CDR3 extends over 14 amino acids. The CDR3 sequence: CASSVAAGGNEQFF. In nucleotides, the CDR3 is TGTGCCAGTAGTGTAGCGGCGGGGGGCAATGAGCAGTTCTTC.

By share of the sample, this clonotype is medium-sized (0.01 to 0.1%). The chain couples TRBV19 to TRBJ2-1; D is perhaps TRBD1 or TRBD2 (6 bases each). The V gene's germline CDR1 is LNHDA and CDR2 SQIVND (reference sequence). This CDR3 spans 15 amino acids. V was pared by 5 bases and J by 2 bases, with 13 bases between. In nucleotides, the CDR3 is TGTGCCAGTAGTCTGGCCGGGGGCGCCTACAATGAGCAGTTCTTC. This translates into CASSLAGGAYNEQFF.

By share, this clonotype ranks as medium-sized (0.01 to 0.1%). J is TRBJ1-2 and V is TRBV28, with 10 positions matching TRBD1. CDR3 length equals 13 residues. J was trimmed by 7 bases and V by 10 bases; bases with no gene match: 9. Germline assignment: CDR1 MDHEN and CDR2 SYDVKM. CDR3 residues: CATSGTGVPGYTF. The CDR3 coding sequence is TGTGCCACCTCTGGGACAGGGGTTCCTGGCTACACCTTC.

In its sample, this clonotype ranks as medium-sized. This chain connects TRBV28 to TRBJ1-2; possible D gene TRBD1, 5 bases. The CDR3 has 13 residues. The ends were cut back, 10 bases at V and 4 bases at J, with 16 bases in the middle. The germline CDR1 and CDR2 sequences are MDHEN and SYDVKM. The CDR3 DNA sequence: TGTGCCACCGAAACTAGGGGCATCTATGGCTACACCTTC. This gives the protein CATETRGIYGYTF.

This clonotype qualifies as medium-sized. CDR3 nucleotide sequence: TGTGCCAGCAGACCCTTTAAGGCAATGGGTAACACTGAAGCTTTCTTT. It is translated as CASRPFKAMGNTEAFF. This chain connects TRBV5-4 to TRBJ1-1; D is undetermined. CDR1 is SGHNT and CDR2 is YYREEE in the germline V gene (reference sequence). The V end lost 5 bases, the J end lost 2 bases, and 19 bases lay between the germline ends. The CDR3 loop spans 16 amino acids.

By share of the sample, this clonotype is medium-sized (0.01 to 0.1%). CDR3 in amino acids: CASSLGDDTQYF. The CDR3 nucleotides are TGTGCCAGCAGCTTAGGAGATGATACGCAGTATTTT. The V and J genes are TRBV7-3 and TRBJ2-3; D gene ambiguous. The CDR3 spans 12 residues. Looked up from germline, CDR1 is SGHTA and CDR2 is FQGTGA. The ends were cut back, 2 bases at V and 6 bases at J, with 6 bases in the middle.

This clonotype ranks as medium-sized. The genes are TRBV7-8 and TRBJ2-5; D remains unclear. CDR1 SGHVS and CDR2 FQNEAQ come from the germline V gene. This CDR3 contains 14 residues. Trimming removed 1 base at V and 2 bases at J, with 8 bases between. The CDR3 loop reads CASSLGRLQETQYF. CDR3 coding DNA: TGTGCCAGCAGCTTAGGTCGACTTCAAGAGACCCAGTACTTC.

This clonotype is labeled as medium-sized. The rearrangement uses TRBV3-1 and TRBJ2-3; 7 nucleotides align to TRBD2. Germline assignment: CDR1 LGHDT and CDR2 YNNKEL (reference sequence). The CDR3 spans 16 residues. Trimming at V came to 0 bases and at J to 3 bases, leaving 6 bases not matched to a gene. CDR3 in DNA: TGTGCCAGCAGCCAAGATCCTAGCGGAGCGACAGATACGCAGTATTTT. Protein: CASSQDPSGATDTQYF.

By proportion, this clonotype is medium-sized (0.01 to 0.1%). CDR3: CASTGLAGVADTQYF. DNA of the CDR3: TGTGCCAGCACCGGACTAGCGGGAGTTGCTGATACGCAGTATTTT. The rearrangement uses TRBV2 and TRBJ2-3; 13 bases match TRBD2. With 7 bases clipped from V and 6 bases from J, the junction kept 7 bases outside the gene matches. The CDR3 length is 15 residues. Germline CDR1 reads SNHLY; CDR2 reads FYNNEI.

The chain employs TRBV12-3 or TRBV12-4 and TRBJ1-2; the match to TRBD1 covers 10 bases. The CDR3 length is 17 residues. The V gene end was trimmed by 5 bases and the J gene end by 2 bases; junction bases not matched to a gene: 11. The CDR3 sequence is CASSPSGTGALNYGYTF. DNA for the CDR3: TGTGCCAGCAGTCCTTCCGGGACAGGGGCTTTGAACTATGGCTACACCTTC.

This clonotype is labeled as medium-sized. This rearrangement joins TRBV3-1 to TRBJ2-1, with 12 bases identical to TRBD2. Germline-derived CDR1 and CDR2 are LGHDT and YNNKEL (reference sequence). This CDR3 contains 17 residues. After removal of 3 bases from V and 2 bases from J, the junction contained 5 bases not matched to a gene. CDR3 coding DNA: TGTGCCAGCAGCCATACGACTAGCGGGAGAGCCTACAATGAGCAGTTCTTC. This encodes CASSHTTSGRAYNEQFF.

This clonotype is judged medium-sized (0.01 to 0.1%). The chain combines TRBV7-6 with TRBJ2-1; the match to TRBD2 covers 13 bases. V shed 10 bases, J shed 9 bases, and the junction held 9 bases outside the gene matches. The germline gives CDR1 SGHVS, CDR2 FNYEAQ. This CDR3 region has 14 residues. CDR3 nucleotide sequence: TGTGCCACTTCTACGGGACTAGCGGGAAGTGAGCAGTTCTTC. It yields the protein CATSTGLAGSEQFF.

Relative to its sample, this clonotype is medium-sized. The chain carries TRBV7-9 and TRBJ2-2; 9 positions agree with TRBD1. CDR3 length equals 16 residues. Germline V gives CDR1 SEHNR, CDR2 FQNEAQ (reference sequence). J gave up 1 base and V 5 bases, and 5 bases lay outside the gene matches. CDR3 residues: CASSIPGQGNTGELFF. The CDR3 coding sequence is TGTGCCAGCAGCATCCCGGGACAGGGGAACACCGGGGAGCTGTTTTTT. Full variable domain (remainder filled in from reference TRBV7-9 and TRBJ2-2): DTGVSQNPRHKITKRGQNVTFRCDPISEHNRLYWYRQTLGQGPEFLTYFQNEAQLEKSRLLSDRFSAERPKGSFSTLEIQRTEQGDSAMYLCASSIPGQGNTGELFFGEGSRLTVL.

Relative to its sample, this clonotype is medium-sized. The V and J genes are TRBV9 and TRBJ2-1, with 7 bases matching TRBD1. The ends lost 6 bases at V and 5 bases at J; junction bases unmatched: 8. The CDR3 spans 14 residues. Per the germline V gene, CDR1 is SGDLS and CDR2 is YYNGEE. The CDR3 is CASNLGQTNNEQFF. For the CDR3, the DNA is TGTGCCAGCAACCTGGGACAGACCAACAATGAGCAGTTCTTC.

This clonotype is deemed medium-sized. The chain's CDR3 is CASSTGDRNEKLFF. In DNA, the CDR3 is TGTGCCAGCAGCACCGGAGACCGGAATGAAAAACTGTTTTTT. V and J are TRBV6-5 and TRBJ1-4; D unclear. CDR3 length: 14 residues. Between the trimmed V and J ends, which lost 6 bases and 5 bases, there was a span of 13 bases. Germline V gene lookup returns CDR1 MNHEY and CDR2 SVGAGI.

This clonotype qualifies as medium-sized. V and J are TRBV5-1 and TRBJ2-5; perhaps TRBD2 as D (7 bases). The CDR3 is 16 residues long. Trimming removed 0 bases from V and 4 bases from J, with 16 bases in between. Germline CDR1 reads SGHRS; CDR2 reads YFSETQ. CDR3 bases: TGCGCCAGCAGCTTGGCCTCGCGGGGGCGAGGAGAGACCCAGTACTTC. This gives the protein CASSLASRGRGETQYF.

This clonotype was detected many times. The chain couples TRBV20-1 to TRBJ2-3; the D call may be TRBD1 or TRBD2 (5 bases each). Looked up from germline, CDR1 is DFQATT and CDR2 is SNEGSKA (reference sequence). V gave up 6 bases and J gave up 3 bases, with 22 bases separating them. The CDR3 runs 16 residues. CDR3 coding DNA: TGCAGTGCCGACGCCGGGGCCCTCTGGGGAACAGATACGCAGTATTTT. Its translation is CSADAGALWGTDTQYF.

This clonotype ranks as medium-sized (0.01 to 0.1%). The chain links TRBV5-4 to TRBJ2-2, with D possibly TRBD1 on 5 matching bases. CDR1 is SGHNT and CDR2 is YYREEE in the germline V gene (reference sequence). V was cut by 0 bases and J by 5 bases, with 11 bases left in between. CDR3 size: 15 residues. CDR3 sequence (DNA): TGTGCCAGCAGCTTGGTAGACAGCCCTACCGGGGAGCTGTTTTTT. It encodes CASSLVDSPTGELFF. Using reference TRBV5-4 and TRBJ2-2 for the parts outside the CDR3, the full variable domain is ETGVTQSPTHLIKTRGQQVTLRCSSQSGHNTVSWYQQALGQGPQFIFQYYREEENGRGNFPPRFSGLQFPNYSSELNVNALELDDSALYLCASSLVDSPTGELFFGEGSRLTVL.